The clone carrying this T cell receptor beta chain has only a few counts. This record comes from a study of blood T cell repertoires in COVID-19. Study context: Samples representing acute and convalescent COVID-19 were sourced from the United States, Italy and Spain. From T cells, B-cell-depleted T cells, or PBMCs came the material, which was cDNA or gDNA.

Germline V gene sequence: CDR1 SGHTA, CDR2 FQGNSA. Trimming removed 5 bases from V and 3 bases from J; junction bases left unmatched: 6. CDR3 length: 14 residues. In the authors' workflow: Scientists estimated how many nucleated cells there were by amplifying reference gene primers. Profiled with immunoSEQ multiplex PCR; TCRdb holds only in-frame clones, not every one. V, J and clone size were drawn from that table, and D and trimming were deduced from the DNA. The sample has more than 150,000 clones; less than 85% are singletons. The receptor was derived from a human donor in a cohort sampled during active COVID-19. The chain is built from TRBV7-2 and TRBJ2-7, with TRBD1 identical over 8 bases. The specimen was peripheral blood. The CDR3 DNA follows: TGTGCCAGCAGCCCGACAGGGGCGGGCTACGAGCAGTACTTC. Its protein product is CASSPTGAGYEQYF.